This TCR beta chain was retrieved from a study of cytotoxic CD8 clonotypes in ibrutinib-treated CLL. Across the whole study: On average, each sample had approximately 280,000 productive templates and more than 75,000 productive rearrangements.

Study results and caveats: Clonality went higher at ibrutinib response and then dropped back toward baseline at progression.

The CDR3 consists of 14 residues. CDR1 is SGHDT and CDR2 is YYEEEE in the germline V gene. The V end was cut by 5 bases, the J end by 2 bases, with 10 bases between. Comment on this clone: Its matching antigen is unknown.

The intended depth for sequencing was 1 in 200,000 to 1 in 1 million T cells. The method was immunoSEQ multiplex PCR; TCRdb's version includes in-frame clones alone and lacks a portion of them. Here the sample spans around 70,000 clones, 75% to 95% being singletons. V is TRBV5-6 and J is TRBJ2-2; no definite D call. This clonotype originated in a human donor with chronic lymphocytic leukemia. Sequenced here: PBMCs, sampled after 12 months of ibrutinib treatment. CDR3 nucleotide sequence: TGTGCCAGCAGGTTAAAGCCAAACACCGGGGAGCTGTTTTTT. It specifies CASRLKPNTGELFF.